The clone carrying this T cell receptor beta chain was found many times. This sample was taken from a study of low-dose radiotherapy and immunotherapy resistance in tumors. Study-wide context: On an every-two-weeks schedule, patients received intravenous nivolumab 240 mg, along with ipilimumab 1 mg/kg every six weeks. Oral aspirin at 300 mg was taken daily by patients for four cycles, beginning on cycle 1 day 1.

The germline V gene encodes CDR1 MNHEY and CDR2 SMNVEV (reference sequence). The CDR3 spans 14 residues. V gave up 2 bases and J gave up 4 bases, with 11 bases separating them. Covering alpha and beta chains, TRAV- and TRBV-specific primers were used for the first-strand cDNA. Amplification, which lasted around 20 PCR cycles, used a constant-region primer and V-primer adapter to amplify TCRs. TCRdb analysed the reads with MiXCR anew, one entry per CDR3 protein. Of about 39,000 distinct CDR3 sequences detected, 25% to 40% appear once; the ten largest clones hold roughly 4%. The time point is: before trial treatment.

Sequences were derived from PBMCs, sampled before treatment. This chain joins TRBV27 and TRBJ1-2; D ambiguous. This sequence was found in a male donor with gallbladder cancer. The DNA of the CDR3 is TGTGCCAGCAGTTTACGGGCGGAGCTCTATGGCTACACCTTC. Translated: CASSLRAELYGYTF.